This TCR beta chain appears in the sequencing data of a study of blood T cell repertoires in COVID-19. Study at large: Material from acute and convalescent COVID-19 was sourced from the United States, Italy and Spain. Sources were T cells, B-cell-depleted T cells, or PBMCs; the material itself was cDNA or gDNA.

Per the authors' pipeline: Reference gene primer amplification in the assay estimated nucleated cell counts. Using immunoSEQ multiplex PCR, the repertoire was profiled, and TCRdb retains in-frame clones only, with some absent. V, J and clone size were drawn from that table, and D and trimming were deduced from the DNA. The top ten clones hold 2.5% to 3.5% of a sample with 250,000 to 300,000 clones, roughly 84% of them seen once. The receptor comes from a young woman with acute or convalescent COVID-19. Sequencing input: peripheral blood.

CDR3 loop: CASSLELARNEQFF. DNA for the CDR3: TGTGCCAGCAGCTTAGAACTAGCGCGGAATGAGCAGTTCTTC. This chain joins TRBV7-2 and TRBJ2-1; 7 nucleotides line up with TRBD2. The V and J ends lost 1 base and 7 bases, in that order; junction bases with no gene match: 4. Germline assignment: CDR1 SGHTA and CDR2 FQGNSA. This CDR3 has 14 residues. The full variable domain, completed using reference TRBV7-2 and TRBJ2-1, is GAGVSQSPSNKVTEKGKDVELRCDPISGHTALYWYRQSLGQGLEFLIYFQGNSAPDKSGLPSDRFSAERTGGSVSTLTIQRTQQEDSAVYLCASSLELARNEQFFGPGTRLTVL.